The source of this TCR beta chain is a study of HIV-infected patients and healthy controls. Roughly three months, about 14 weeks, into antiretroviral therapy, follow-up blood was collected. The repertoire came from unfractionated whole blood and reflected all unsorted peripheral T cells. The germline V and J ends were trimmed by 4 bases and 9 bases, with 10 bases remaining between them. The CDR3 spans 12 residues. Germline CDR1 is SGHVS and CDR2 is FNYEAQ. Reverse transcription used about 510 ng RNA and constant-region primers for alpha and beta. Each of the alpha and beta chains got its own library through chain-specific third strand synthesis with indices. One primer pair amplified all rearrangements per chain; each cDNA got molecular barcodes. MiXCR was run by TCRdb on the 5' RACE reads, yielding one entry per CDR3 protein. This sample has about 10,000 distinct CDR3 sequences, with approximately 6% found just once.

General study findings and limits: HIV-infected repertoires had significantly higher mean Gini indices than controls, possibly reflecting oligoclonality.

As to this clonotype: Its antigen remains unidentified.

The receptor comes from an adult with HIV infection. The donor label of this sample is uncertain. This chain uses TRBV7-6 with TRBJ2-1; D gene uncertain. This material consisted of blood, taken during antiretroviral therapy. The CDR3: CASSSVVTEQFF. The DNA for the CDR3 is TGTGCCAGCAGCTCGGTGGTCACTGAGCAGTTCTTC.